The subject of this entry is one T cell receptor beta chain. CDR3 length: 16 amino acids. V lost 2 bases and J lost 3, with 17 bases in between. Germline V CDR1 and CDR2: SGHRS, YFSETQ. Original processing notes: Using reference gene primer amplification, nucleated cell counts were estimated. Produced via immunoSEQ multiplex PCR; TCRdb's table is partial and in-frame only. Clone size and the V and J calls come from that table; the DNA yielded D and trimming. In the table there are approximately 210,000 clones, 85% of which are singletons. The source of the sample is a study of blood T cell repertoires in COVID-19. Study context: The study drew acute and convalescent COVID-19 samples from the United States, Italy and Spain. Sample material is recorded as cDNA or gDNA derived from T cells, B-cell-depleted T cells, or PBMCs.

The sequence came from a man between 60 and 75 years old with COVID-19, enrolled during active disease. The chain joins TRBV5-1 to TRBJ1-2; D may be TRBD1 (6 bases). The sample comprised peripheral blood. The CDR3 sequence: CASSFIPGANDYGYTF. The CDR3 bases are TGCGCCAGCAGCTTCATTCCAGGGGCTAACGACTATGGCTACACCTTC.